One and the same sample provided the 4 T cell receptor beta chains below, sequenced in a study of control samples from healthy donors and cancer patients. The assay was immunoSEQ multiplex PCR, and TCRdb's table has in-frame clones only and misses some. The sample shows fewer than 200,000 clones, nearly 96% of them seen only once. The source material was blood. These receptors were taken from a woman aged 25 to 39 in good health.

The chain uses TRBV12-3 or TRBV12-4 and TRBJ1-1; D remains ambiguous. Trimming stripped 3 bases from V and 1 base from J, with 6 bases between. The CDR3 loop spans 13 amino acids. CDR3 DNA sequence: TGTGCCAGCAGTTTCCGGGAGAACACTGAAGCTTTCTTT. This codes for CASSFRENTEAFF.

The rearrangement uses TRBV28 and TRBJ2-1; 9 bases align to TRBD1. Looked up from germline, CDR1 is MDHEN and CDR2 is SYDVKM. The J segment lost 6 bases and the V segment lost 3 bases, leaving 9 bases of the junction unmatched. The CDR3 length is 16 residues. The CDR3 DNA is TGTGCCAGCAGTTTGGGGGGACAGGGTGCGGTCAATGAGCAGTTCTTC. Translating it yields CASSLGGQGAVNEQFF.

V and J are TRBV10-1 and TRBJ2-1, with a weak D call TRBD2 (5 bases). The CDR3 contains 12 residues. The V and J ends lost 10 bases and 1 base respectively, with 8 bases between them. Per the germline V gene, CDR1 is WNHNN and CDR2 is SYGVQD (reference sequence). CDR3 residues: CATSGSYNEQFF. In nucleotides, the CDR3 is TGCGCCACCAGCGGTTCCTACAATGAGCAGTTCTTC.

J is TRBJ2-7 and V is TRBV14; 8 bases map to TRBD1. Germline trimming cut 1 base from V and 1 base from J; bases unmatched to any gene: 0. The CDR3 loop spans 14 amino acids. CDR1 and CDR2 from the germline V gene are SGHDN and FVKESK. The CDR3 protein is CASSQGTGSYEQYF. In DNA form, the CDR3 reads TGTGCCAGCAGCCAAGGGACAGGGTCCTACGAGCAGTACTTC.